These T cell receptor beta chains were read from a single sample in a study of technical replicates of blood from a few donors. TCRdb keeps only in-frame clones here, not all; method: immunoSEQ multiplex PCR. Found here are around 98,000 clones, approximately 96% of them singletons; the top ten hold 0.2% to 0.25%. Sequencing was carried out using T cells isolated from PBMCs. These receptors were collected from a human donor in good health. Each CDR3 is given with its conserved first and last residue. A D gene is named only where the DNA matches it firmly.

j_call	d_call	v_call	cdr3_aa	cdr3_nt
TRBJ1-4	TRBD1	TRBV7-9	CASSDTGGGGNEKLFF	TGTGCCAGCAGCGATACAGGGGGCGGGGGAAATGAAAAACTGTTTTTT
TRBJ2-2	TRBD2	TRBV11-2	CASTEGTMGGSENTGELFF	TGTGCCAGCACCGAAGGGACCATGGGAGGGTCGGAGAACACCGGGGAGCTGTTTTTT
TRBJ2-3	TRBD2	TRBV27	CASRTWTSSPDTQYF	TGTGCCAGCAGGACTTGGACTAGTAGCCCAGATACGCAGTATTTT
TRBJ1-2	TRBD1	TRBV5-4	CASSYGQGDYGYTF	TGTGCCAGCAGCTACGGACAGGGCGACTATGGCTACACCTTC
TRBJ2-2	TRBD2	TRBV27	CASSWVAGGAGNTGELFF	TGTGCCAGCAGTTGGGTAGCCGGGGGGGCCGGGAACACCGGGGAGCTGTTTTTT
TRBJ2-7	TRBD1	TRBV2	CASSKTGAEYEQYF	TGTGCCAGCAGCAAGACAGGGGCTGAATACGAGCAGTACTTC
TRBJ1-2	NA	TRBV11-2	CASSLLGGYTF	TGTGCCAGCAGCTTACTCGGGGGCTACACCTTC
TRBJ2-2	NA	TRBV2	CASHRDSTGELFF	TGTGCCAGCCACAGGGATAGCACCGGGGAGCTGTTTTTT
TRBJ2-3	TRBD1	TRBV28	CASPRGTENFSTDTQYF	TGTGCCAGCCCCCGAGGGACAGAGAATTTTAGCACAGATACGCAGTATTTT
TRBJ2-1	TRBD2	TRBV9	CASSGRVERWGGYNEQFF	TGTGCCAGCAGCGGACGAGTGGAAAGGTGGGGGGGCTACAATGAGCAGTTCTTC